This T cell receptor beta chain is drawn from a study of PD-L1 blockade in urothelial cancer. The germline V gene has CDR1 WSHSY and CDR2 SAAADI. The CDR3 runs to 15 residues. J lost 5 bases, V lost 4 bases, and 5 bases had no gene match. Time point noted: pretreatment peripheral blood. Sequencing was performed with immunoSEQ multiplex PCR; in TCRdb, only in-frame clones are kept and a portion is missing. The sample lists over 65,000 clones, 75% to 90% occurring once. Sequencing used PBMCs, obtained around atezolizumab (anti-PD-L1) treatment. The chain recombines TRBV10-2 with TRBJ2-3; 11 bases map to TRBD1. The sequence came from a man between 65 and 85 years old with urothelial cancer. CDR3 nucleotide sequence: TGCGCCAGCAGTGCAAGGACAGGGGGCAAAGATACGCAGTATTTT. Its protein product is CASSARTGGKDTQYF.